The 18 T cell receptor beta chains given below trace back to one sample, sequenced in a study of blood T cell repertoires in COVID-19. Produced via immunoSEQ multiplex PCR; TCRdb's table is partial and in-frame only. The sample holds 250,000 or so clones; 80% to 85% are singletons and the top ten take about 3.5%. Sequencing used PBMCs or T cells enriched from blood (not recorded which). Receptor source: a man between 50 and 59 years old who had recovered from COVID-19.

This rearrangement joins TRBV6-5 to TRBJ2-1, with D possibly being TRBD2 (6 bases). The CDR3 runs 14 residues. CDR1 and CDR2 from the germline V gene are MNHEY and SVGAGI. Trimming pared 6 bases from V and 3 bases from J, leaving 12 bases between. The CDR3 loop is CASSTGEYYNEQFF. As DNA, the CDR3 is TGTGCCAGCAGCACGGGGGAGTACTACAATGAGCAGTTCTTC.

This chain links TRBV5-1 with TRBJ1-2, with D unresolved. V was shortened by 4 bases and J by 4 bases, with 11 bases between the two germline ends. The CDR3 spans 13 residues. CDR1 is SGHRS and CDR2 is YFSETQ in the germline V gene. The CDR3 reads CASSPDWGYGYTF. The DNA for the CDR3 is TGCGCCAGCAGCCCGGACTGGGGCTATGGCTACACCTTC.

The chain carries TRBV10-3 and TRBJ1-2; D is unclear. Looked up from germline, CDR1 is ENHRY and CDR2 is SYGVKD. V lost 4 bases, J lost 2 bases, and 8 bases lay in between. CDR3 size: 13 residues. The CDR3 region has the DNA TGTGCCATCAGTGGCGAACGAAACTATGGCTACACCTTC. Protein product: CAISGERNYGYTF.

The chain joins TRBV5-1 to TRBJ1-1, with 8 bases identical to TRBD1. Trimming took 4 bases from V and 8 from J; bases not matched to a gene: 10. Germline V gene sequence: CDR1 SGHRS, CDR2 YFSETQ. The CDR3 runs 14 residues. CDR3 loop: CASSPSGTGSEAFF. DNA of the CDR3: TGCGCCAGCAGCCCTTCCGGGACAGGCTCCGAAGCTTTCTTT.

The V and J genes are TRBV2 and TRBJ1-3, with TRBD1 matching over 8 bases. The V and J ends lost 9 bases and 3 bases, in that order; junction bases with no gene match: 4. Germline V gives CDR1 SNHLY, CDR2 FYNNEI. The CDR3 length is 13 residues. CDR3 sequence: CARQGVDGNTIYF. CDR3 DNA: TGTGCCAGACAGGGGGTTGATGGAAACACCATATATTTT.

J is TRBJ2-3 and V is TRBV9; 9 bases match TRBD2. CDR3 size: 15 residues. CDR1 and CDR2 from the germline V gene are SGDLS and YYNGEE. Trimming cost V 3 bases and J 0 bases; bases outside gene matches: 2. The CDR3 spells CASSESGGSTDTQYF. DNA of the CDR3: TGTGCCAGCAGCGAGAGCGGGGGGAGCACAGATACGCAGTATTTT.

This clone was counted between two and nine times. The chain employs TRBV29-1 and TRBJ1-2; TRBD1 might be the D (6 bases). This CDR3 has 13 residues. V lost 3 bases and J lost 8, with 16 bases in between. Germline lookup yields CDR1 SQVTM and CDR2 ANQGSEA. The CDR3 DNA reads TGCAGCGTTGAGGCCAGGGGCCTAGGCGGCTACACCTTC. The encoded protein is CSVEARGLGGYTF.

This clone came up once. The J gene is TRBJ1-4, the V gene TRBV11-2, with TRBD1 matching 7 bases. J lost 8 bases, V lost 3 bases, and 9 bases had no gene match. Germline assignment: CDR1 SGHAT and CDR2 FQNNGV. The CDR3 extends over 15 amino acids. CDR3 amino acids: CASSFTTAQGEKLFF. The DNA of the CDR3 is TGTGCCAGCAGCTTCACGACCGCACAGGGGGAAAAACTGTTTTTT.

The genes are TRBV30 and TRBJ1-6; D not certain. CDR1 and CDR2 (germline): GTSNPN, SVGIG (reference sequence). The CDR3 contains 13 residues. Trimming shortened V by 4 bases and J by 8 bases, and 12 bases separated the two germline ends. CDR3 DNA sequence: TGTGCCTGGACCGAAACCCGGGATTCACCCCTCCACTTT. Protein: CAWTETRDSPLHF.

V usage is TRBV30 and J usage is TRBJ1-1; D is unresolved. The CDR3 consists of 13 residues. Trimming left V 1 base short and J 2 bases short, with 8 bases between. Germline-derived CDR1 and CDR2 are GTSNPN and SVGIG (reference sequence). This CDR3 is CAWSGDTNTEAFF. The DNA for the CDR3 is TGTGCCTGGAGTGGAGACACCAACACTGAAGCTTTCTTT.

The gene calls are TRBV6-5 and TRBJ2-2; 7 bases are shared with TRBD2. The CDR3 has 14 amino acids. V gave up 6 bases and J gave up 0 bases; unmatched junction bases: 1. Germline V CDR1 and CDR2: MNHEY, SVGAGI. The chain's CDR3 is CASRGLSNTGELFF. CDR3 nucleotide sequence: TGTGCCAGCAGGGGACTATCGAACACCGGGGAGCTGTTTTTT.

The chain combines TRBV5-1 with TRBJ2-5, with 8 nucleotides matching TRBD2. Germline CDR1 reads SGHRS; CDR2 reads YFSETQ. CDR3 length: 16 amino acids. V lost 4 bases and J lost 4; bases outside the gene matches: 12. CDR3 DNA: TGCGCCAGCAGCGCCTCGGGACTAGGGTCCGGAGAGACCCAGTACTTC. Protein sequence: CASSASGLGSGETQYF.

V usage is TRBV9 and J usage is TRBJ2-1; D unclear. Germline values: CDR1 SGDLS, CDR2 YYNGEE. Trimming shortened V by 4 bases and J by 8 bases, and 13 bases separated the two germline ends. CDR3 length: 13 amino acids. CDR3 protein: CASSLKWPHEQFF. CDR3 nucleotide sequence: TGTGCCAGCAGCTTAAAATGGCCTCATGAGCAGTTCTTC.

The rearrangement uses TRBV12-5 and TRBJ2-3; 8 bases fit TRBD1. V shed 3 bases and J 5 bases; nucleotides not matched to a gene: 7. Per germline, CDR1 LGHNT and CDR2 FRNRAP. The CDR3 is 15 residues long. CDR3 in amino acids: CASGFGTGLKDTQYF. CDR3 nucleotides: TGTGCTAGTGGTTTCGGGACAGGACTTAAAGATACGCAGTATTTT. Variable domain in full (rest from reference TRBV12-5 and TRBJ2-3): DARVTQTPRHKVTEMGQEVTMRCQPILGHNTVFWYRQTMMQGLELLAYFRNRAPLDDSGMPKDRFSAEMPDATLATLKIQPSEPRDSAVYFCASGFGTGLKDTQYFGPGTRLTVL.

The rearrangement uses TRBV25-1 and TRBJ2-3, with D possibly TRBD2 on 6 matching bases. Trimming removed 3 bases at V and 5 bases at J, with 15 bases between. This CDR3 has 15 residues. Germline CDR1 is MGHDK and CDR2 is SYGVNS. Here the CDR3 reads CASSDDGRGIDTQYF. For the CDR3, the DNA is TGTGCCAGCAGTGATGACGGGAGAGGGATAGATACGCAGTATTTT. The full variable domain, rest sourced from reference TRBV25-1 and TRBJ2-3, is EADIYQTPRYLVIGTGKKITLECSQTMGHDKMYWYQQDPGMELHLIHYSYGVNSTEKGDLSSESTVSRIRTEHFPLTLESARPSHTSQYLCASSDDGRGIDTQYFGPGTRLTVL.

The rearrangement uses TRBV5-6 and TRBJ2-5; D unclear. The CDR3 length is 13 residues. Germline V gene data show CDR1 as SGHDT and CDR2 as YYEEEE. Between the trimmed V and J ends, which lost 4 bases and 2 bases, there was a span of 9 bases. In DNA form, the CDR3 reads TGTGCCAGCAGCCCCTATCCTCAAGAGACCCAGTACTTC. Residues: CASSPYPQETQYF.

The chain carries TRBV7-3 and TRBJ1-2, with 10 bases matching TRBD1. This CDR3 has 13 residues. Germline trimming cut 4 bases from V and 7 bases from J; bases unmatched to any gene: 3. Germline CDR1 is SGHTA and CDR2 is FQGTGA. The CDR3 DNA follows: TGTGCCAGCAGCTGGGGACAGGGGCTTGGCTACACCTTC. As protein: CASSWGQGLGYTF.

The chain links TRBV4-3 to TRBJ1-1; D unclear. Germline CDR1 and CDR2: LGHNA and YSLEER. V lost 0 bases to trimming and J lost 1 base, with 6 bases between them. This CDR3 has 14 residues. CDR3 protein: CASSQDSANTEAFF. The CDR3 coding sequence is TGCGCCAGCAGCCAAGATAGTGCGAACACTGAAGCTTTCTTT.